The next 8 T cell receptor beta chains were all read from a single sample in a study of cytomegalovirus exposure and HLA in healthy donors. The PCR ran on 60 Vbeta and 13 Jbeta primers. Method: immunoSEQ multiplex PCR; TCRdb's copy keeps in-frame clones and lacks some. Among about 120,000 clones listed, 74% were seen once. Sequences were obtained from PBMCs. The source is a human donor in good health.

In this sample, this clone turned up once. V gene TRBV11-2 combines with J gene TRBJ1-1; TRBD1 aligns across 8 bases. With V trimmed by 7 bases and J by 1 base, 14 bases remained unmatched. This CDR3 is built from 17 residues. Germline V gene lookup returns CDR1 SGHAT and CDR2 FQNNGV. CDR3 residues: CASNTRWNRGSNTEAFF. In DNA, the CDR3 is TGTGCCAGCAACACGAGATGGAACAGGGGGTCGAACACTGAAGCTTTCTTT.

This CDR3 is CASSQVGGFSNQPQHF. CDR3 sequence (DNA): TGTGCCAGCAGCCAAGTGGGGGGGTTTAGCAATCAGCCCCAGCATTTT. The chain uses TRBV4-2 and TRBJ1-5, with a tentative D call TRBD1 (5 bases). The CDR3 consists of 16 residues. Between the trimmed V and J ends, which lost 1 base and 0 bases, there was a span of 10 bases. The germline gives CDR1 LGHNA, CDR2 YNFKEQ.

The chain uses TRBV6-6 and TRBJ1-3; possibly TRBD1 for D (6 bases). The V and J ends lost 0 bases and 3 bases respectively, with 12 bases between them. This CDR3 region has 16 residues. Germline CDR1 reads MNHNY; CDR2 reads SVGAGI (reference sequence). CDR3 protein: CASSYSTGQNGNTIYF. CDR3 DNA sequence: TGTGCCAGCAGTTACTCCACTGGACAGAATGGAAACACCATATATTTT.

The J gene is TRBJ2-1, the V gene TRBV5-1; TRBD1 agrees at 7 bases. J gave up 1 base and V 0 bases, and 7 bases lay outside the gene matches. Germline V lookup: CDR1 SGHRS, CDR2 YFSETQ. The CDR3 runs 17 residues. The CDR3 sequence is CASSLAAGTASYNEQFF. CDR3 nucleotide sequence: TGCGCCAGCAGCTTGGCCGCTGGGACAGCTTCCTACAATGAGCAGTTCTTC.

This clone turned up a few times. The rearrangement links TRBV5-6 to TRBJ1-5; D perhaps matches TRBD1 (5 bases). V was pared by 4 bases and J by 7 bases, with 12 bases between. Germline CDR1 and CDR2: SGHDT and YYEEEE. This CDR3 spans 13 amino acids. The CDR3 spells CASSANRGQPQHF. The CDR3 bases are TGTGCCAGCAGCGCGAATCGGGGGCAGCCCCAGCATTTT.

This chain connects TRBV7-6 to TRBJ2-1; 13 positions match TRBD2. The CDR3 sequence is 15 residues long. The germline CDR1 and CDR2 sequences are SGHVS and FNYEAQ. Germline trimming cut 5 bases from V and 10 bases from J; bases unmatched to any gene: 8. CDR3 DNA: TGTGCCAGCAGCAGGGGGACTAGCGGGATGTCCGAGCAGTTCTTC. Translation: CASSRGTSGMSEQFF.

The chain uses TRBV28 and TRBJ1-3; the D is unclear. This CDR3 is 10 amino acids long. The germline V gene has CDR1 MDHEN and CDR2 SYDVKM. The ends were cut back, 4 bases at V and 7 bases at J, with 2 bases in the middle. CDR3 sequence: CASSSNTIYF. The CDR3 DNA reads as TGTGCCAGCAGTTCGAACACCATATATTTT.

The chain joins TRBV7-2 to TRBJ1-5; 7 nucleotides agree with TRBD1. CDR1 and CDR2 (germline): SGHTA, FQGNSA. The CDR3 extends over 15 amino acids. The junction had 10 bases not matched to a gene; V was cut back by 5 bases and J by 6 bases. CDR3 coding DNA: TGTGCCAGCAGCCCAGGGCGACAGGGAGGTCAGCCCCAGCATTTT. Translating it yields CASSPGRQGGQPQHF.